This T cell receptor beta chain originates from a study of cytomegalovirus exposure and HLA in healthy donors (dated by TCRdb to between 2016 and 2019). General notes on the study: An earlier analysis of roughly 570 of the donors reported approximately 280 Gb of sequence data and 90 million to 120 million unique TCR beta sequences obtained from 180 million or so T cells. An early release that covered several hundred HLA-typed donors contained around 330 gigabases of sequencing data and about 84 million unique TCR sequences. Of the 350 to 450 genotyped donors, 75% to 85% were placed in the genetic ancestry cluster associated with self-reported Caucasian donors. The study aimed to test whether cataloging public T cell receptors could reveal signatures of past pathogen exposure. The T cell repertoires of 670 or so subjects were profiled by immunosequencing and related to cytomegalovirus serostatus. In addition to the first cohort of 666 subjects, a separate validation cohort of around 110 different subjects was used. To predict cytomegalovirus infection status, the study combined high-throughput TCR immunosequencing, statistical association of individual TCRs with disease status, and machine learning. To study patterns of TCR occurrence, a later analysis re-analyzed previously published TCR beta repertoires from around 670 donors and added high-resolution HLA genotyping. In the later analysis, no new phenotypic data were used to find candidate immune exposures; instead, reliance was placed on TCR beta sequences and their occurrence across donors. An earlier analysis of around 580 of the donors used high-throughput TCR beta sequencing to judge whether each TCR beta V gene segment behaved as functional or pseudogenic. Donor age, sex, ethnicity and CMV serostatus were collected together with the repertoire data. In a later genetic analysis, genome-wide SNP genotypes for about 65% of the roughly 670 donors were used, and that subset was treated as a discovery cohort. All discovery cohort repertoires had been generated using a single sequencing platform. HLA typing covered class I and class II loci at four-digit resolution. The number of typed donors differed by locus: roughly 629-640 for A, B, C, DRB1 and DQB1; 500 to 550 for DQA1; roughly 600 for DPA1; and about 450 for DPB1. Several DR-DQ haplotypes were handled as single units for association and clustering because linkage in the cohort was strong. On average, around 230,000 unique TCR beta nucleotide sequences were sequenced per donor among about 400 genotyped donors of the cohort, with 15% to 20% of those sequences being non-productive. Study-wide conclusions, independent of this receptor: The sequencing pipeline was judged likely to have produced a cluster of highly shared sequence variants as a technical artifact. It was suggested by the authors that the approach could potentially be generalized to other disease states and immunological phenotypes. A later genetic analysis reported fewer N-insertions in productive TCRs among donors in an Asian-associated ancestry cluster than the roughly 700-donor mean. Sequencing depth was assumed to be roughly uniform across donors in the presence/absence analyses, though that assumption may not hold. A further reported finding was that TCR beta sequences accurately predicted the HLA-A and HLA-B alleles for most subjects in the first cohort. Linkage disequilibrium might explain the correlated functional status among segregating V segments, but an unknown experimental factor could not be excluded. The study listed 150 to 200 TCR beta chains as associated with cytomegalovirus. According to a later analysis, TCR association rates differed among HLA loci, with DRB1 alleles showing the most associated TCRs and HLA-C alleles showing the fewest. When HLA alleles, especially DR and DQ, strongly co-occurred, TCR associations were difficult to assign to individual alleles. Because some donors lacked HLA typing at each locus, the association tests relied only on the typed subset. According to a later analysis, parvovirus B19, influenza, CMV and Epstein-Barr virus appeared linked to several top co-occurrence clusters. About 17 rarely observed V segments, including chromosome 9 orphons, were excluded from the earlier analysis of just under 600 of the donors because counts were too low. For the cohort, immune exposure information was limited to CMV serostatus. Specific HLA alleles were associated with 15,000 to 20,000 TCR beta sequences at a false discovery rate of 0.05 in a later analysis. The classifier was reported to diagnose cytomegalovirus status with high specificity and sensitivity in both the original cohort and the validation cohort. In this cohort, only TCR beta chains were sequenced, and detectable features were limited by the absence of alpha or paired-chain data. According to a later analysis, most CMV-associated TCR beta chains appeared to be HLA-restricted, and the HLA associations seemed to be driven largely by CMV exposure. Some IMGT-functional V segments, including TRBV6-2 and TRBV6-3, could not be distinguished by the 87-base-pair reads and were therefore excluded. In a later genetic analysis, a missense DCLRE1C variant was associated with V-gene and J-gene trimming of TCR beta chains, and the association was replicated in an independent cohort. In vitro tests confirmed that a few of the cytomegalovirus-associated TCR beta chains recognize cytomegalovirus antigens. Most TCR sequences were observed very rarely across donors, whereas some public TCRs were present in many individuals. A later analysis found that HLA-associated TCR beta chains were more clonally expanded and had lower generation probabilities than equally common non-associated chains. In an earlier analysis of roughly 560 of the donors, most TCR beta V segments were observed in productive rearrangements about 87% or about 30% of the time, broadly matching IMGT annotations.

In total, roughly 670 healthy bone marrow donors made up the cohort. At the time of sampling, every cohort member was nominally healthy, though immune exposures that went unrecorded were likely present. The donor was CMV seronegative and belonged to the group of around 400 seronegative cohort members. Every donor gave a peripheral blood sample, and the peripheral blood mononuclear cells from that sample were used for TCR beta sequencing. The Qiagen DNeasy Blood Extraction Kit was used to extract genomic DNA from the blood cell samples. The CDR3 covers 15 residues, taking in both the cysteine and the phenylalanine. The retained sequence is limited to the CDR3, 45 bases, with the frame set at the first base. Trimming removed 0 bases from V and 4 bases from J, leaving 13 bases between the germline ends. CDR1 is given as SGHRS and CDR2 as YFSETQ, both from the germline V gene. Library creation used the immunoSEQ multiplex PCR assay. A mixture of 60 forward primers for TCR Vbeta segments and 13 reverse primers for TCR Jbeta segments was used in the multiplex PCR. Amplification of the CDR3 region of rearranged TCR beta genes was performed with a multiplex PCR assay on genomic DNA. Amplified TCR beta libraries were sequenced as 87-base-pair reads on the Illumina HiSeq System. Concerning the study's data processing: A later analysis counted about 82 million unique TCR beta chains across the 670 or so repertoires, and some 11 million of these chains were shared by at least two donors. To remove PCR and sequencing errors, raw reads were error-corrected and collapsed into unique sequences using a nearest-neighbor algorithm that merged closely related sequences. V, D and J gene segments were assigned by aligning CDR3 sequences to IMGT reference sequences. For a sequence to be retained, a match of at least six nucleotides to both a V gene segment and a J gene segment was required. A rearrangement was called productive if the CDR3 had no stop codons and remained in frame with V and J, and every other rearrangement was called non-productive. Following IMGT convention, CDR3 was defined as the stretch from the second conserved V-encoded cysteine to the conserved J-encoded phenylalanine. The earlier analysis of roughly 590 of the donors excluded any sequence lacking an unambiguous match to a single V gene segment. In an earlier analysis of 587 of the donors, a V segment was called functional when productive rearrangements were above 56.7%, and segregating when the standard deviation between donors exceeded 5%. To diagnose cytomegalovirus status from the catalog of TCR beta chain sequences, a statistical classification framework was built. A later analysis assigned V and J genes by comparing TCR nucleotide sequences with IMGT/GENE-DB human TR gene sequences. Using the TCRdist pipeline, a later analysis assigned CDR3 sequences along with most-parsimonious VDJ recombination scenarios. In a later analysis, each TCR beta chain was defined by its CDR3 amino acid sequence together with its V-gene family, and reads lacking a unique V-gene family were excluded. A later analysis removed 592 highly shared, low-generation-probability nucleotide sequences to deal with suspected cross-contamination and a sequencing artifact. A later analysis calculated a clonal expansion index for each public chain from normalized within-repertoire ranks of inferred template counts. A later analysis computed generation probabilities with a VDJ recombination model fitted to out-of-frame rearrangements, and checked the results against IGoR. Hypergeometric tests were used in a later analysis to score TCR-TCR, TCR-HLA and TCR-CMV co-occurrence, with a repertoire-size bias correction applied to the TCR pairs. A later analysis estimated false discovery rates by permuting HLA or CMV assignments 20 times. In a later analysis, co-occurring TCRs were grouped with DBSCAN, and TCRdist sequence similarity was added when clustering was performed within HLA-allele-positive subsets. Repertoires with fewer than 30,000 or more than 120,000 public chains, plus five repertoires with anomalous nucleotide sharing, were excluded from co-occurrence clustering. TCRdb holds this immuneACCESS table with in-frame rearrangements only. Some clones are missing; in checked studies, unresolved V genes explain under half, and the rest has no known cause. From that table come the V and J calls and clone size; the DNA was used to work out D and trimming. The sample yields around 180,000 clones; about three quarters were counted once. The ten largest account for over 1.2% of the sample.

This clone was observed a few times. It has no known antigen specificity. Base qualities are missing; no much larger clone stands one base away. The rearranged segments are TRBV5-1 and TRBJ1-1; the D gene remains uncertain. The receptor's source is a girl under 18 in good health and CMV-seronegative. Material for sequencing was PBMCs. The CDR3 corresponds to CASSLAISGGTEAFF. The DNA sequence is given as TGCGCCAGCAGCTTGGCTATCAGTGGAGGCACTGAAGCTTTCTTT.